One and the same sample provided the 10 T cell receptor beta chains below, sequenced in a study of T cells in Graves' hyperthyroidism and ophthalmopathy (dated by TCRdb to between 2018 and 2020). Libraries were made using multiplex PCR. The instrument given in TCRdb is Illumina HiSeq 2000. TCR beta CDR3 regions were amplified from RNA transcripts. For the first round of RT-PCR on the TCR CDR3, the HTBI primer set was used together with the Qiagen OneStep RT-PCR kit. TCRdb redid the processing of the public reads, applying fastp at Q25 and MiXCR, and retained in-frame beta chains. Rows are unified per CDR3 protein, each entry keeping the most common DNA and genes. The table for this sample lists 490,000 or so distinct CDR3 sequences; approximately 23% of them were counted only once. Jointly, the top ten make up less than 65% of the sample. Sequences were obtained from blood. The receptors were gathered from a woman between 70 and 85 years old with Graves' ophthalmopathy.

This clonotype has a handful of counts. This chain uses TRBV2 with TRBJ1-3; tentatively, D is TRBD1 (5 bases). The CDR3 totals 12 residues. The V gene's germline CDR1 is SNHLY and CDR2 FYNNEI. With 8 bases removed from V and 4 bases from J, the gap between germline ends came to 9 bases. CDR3 protein: CASGATGNTIYF. Here the CDR3 DNA reads TGTGCCAGCGGGGCAACGGGAAACACCATATATTTT.

The chain carries TRBV20-1 and TRBJ1-6, with a tentative D call TRBD1 (5 bases). This CDR3 comprises 14 residues. CDR1 and CDR2 from the germline V gene are DFQATT and SNEGSKA (reference sequence). The V end was cut by 1 base, the J end by 4 bases, with 8 bases between. In DNA form, the CDR3 reads TGCAGTGCTAGAGGTGGGACTTATAATTCACCCCTCCACTTT. It is translated as CSARGGTYNSPLHF.

In its sample, this clonotype was seen a few times. The gene calls are TRBV6-1 and TRBJ1-5; 8 bases are a match to TRBD1. The CDR3 totals 13 residues. Germline CDR1 and CDR2: MNHNS and SASEGT. The ends lost 6 bases at V and 3 bases at J; junction bases unmatched: 1. CDR3 sequence: CASRGQDNQPQHF. For the CDR3, the DNA is TGTGCCAGCAGGGGACAGGACAATCAGCCCCAGCATTTT.

CDR3 nucleotide sequence: TGTGCCAGCAGTCCTCGGTATAGCAATCAGCCCCAGCATTTT. It is translated as CASSPRYSNQPQHF. This sequence joins TRBV12-3 or TRBV12-4 and TRBJ1-5; D remains ambiguous. V lost 5 bases to trimming and J lost 0 bases, with 8 bases between them. CDR3 length: 14 residues.

This clonotype was detected only a few times. V gene TRBV6-1 combines with J gene TRBJ2-7; TRBD2 agrees at 9 bases. J was trimmed by 7 bases and V by 6 bases; bases with no gene match: 13. In germline, CDR1 is MNHNS, CDR2 SASEGT. The length of the CDR3 is 15 residues. The CDR3 DNA reads TGTGCCAGCAGCCAAGCCCACGGACTAGCGAGGGAGCAGTACTTC. It is translated as CASSQAHGLAREQYF.

This clonotype was seen ten or more times. The chain couples TRBV27 to TRBJ1-1; tentatively, D is TRBD1 (5 bases). This CDR3 is built from 13 residues. The germline V gene encodes CDR1 MNHEY and CDR2 SMNVEV (reference sequence). V dropped 2 bases and J dropped 4 bases, with 8 bases sitting between them. The CDR3: CASSLPGVTEAFF. CDR3 nucleotide sequence: TGTGCCAGCAGTTTACCGGGGGTCACTGAAGCTTTCTTT.

V usage is TRBV7-2 and J usage is TRBJ2-3; D gene unclear. The germline CDR1 and CDR2 sequences are SGHTA and FQGNSA. Trimming cost V 2 bases and J 0 bases, with 12 bases left between them. The CDR3 has 16 residues. The CDR3 DNA reads as TGTGCCAGCAGCTTAAGTTTCTCGGTTAGCACAGATACGCAGTATTTT. Its protein product is CASSLSFSVSTDTQYF.

This clonotype is termed medium-sized. This rearrangement joins TRBV20-1 to TRBJ2-5; 10 bases are shared with TRBD2. This CDR3 spans 14 amino acids. Unmatched junction bases numbered 2, after V lost 1 base and J lost 3 bases. Germline V gives CDR1 DFQATT, CDR2 SNEGSKA (reference sequence). Here the CDR3 DNA reads TGCAGTGCTAGAGCCGGGACTAGCGAAGAGACCCAGTACTTC. Its protein product is CSARAGTSEETQYF.

V usage is TRBV24-1 and J usage is TRBJ2-1; 7 nucleotides agree with TRBD2. The CDR3 extends over 15 amino acids. Germline CDR1 is KGHDR and CDR2 is SFDVKD. With 3 bases clipped from V and 7 bases from J, the junction kept 8 bases outside the gene matches. The CDR3 DNA reads as TGTGCCACCAGTGATGCGGCTGTACTAGCGAATGAGCAGTTCTTC. It is translated as CATSDAAVLANEQFF.

This clonotype was recorded many times. V gene TRBV2 combines with J gene TRBJ2-3; D is unresolved. V lost 2 bases and J 2 bases, leaving 8 bases between the germline ends. From germline, CDR1 is SNHLY and CDR2 FYNNEI. The CDR3 length is 14 residues. The CDR3 nucleotides read TGTGCCAGCAGTGAATCGGCCCTCACAGATACGCAGTATTTT. Translating it yields CASSESALTDTQYF.